The rows below give T cell receptor beta chains drawn from one sample of a study of blood T cells in healthy people across ages. TCRdb passed the 5' RACE reads through MiXCR, listing each CDR3 protein once. The sample records approximately 800,000 distinct CDR3 sequences, roughly 64% being singletons. Sequencing input: blood. These receptors were taken from a man aged 30 to 45 in good health. CDR3s include the opening cysteine and the closing phenylalanine or tryptophan. Each record gives: V gene, J gene, D gene, clone size, CDR3 protein, CDR3 DNA. D genes are given only for firm matches. Expanded clones are given a class, and other clones once, few, many or no size at all.

TRBV12-3/TRBV12-4	TRBJ2-7	TRBD1	few	CASRGQGGEQYF	TGTGCCAGCAGGGGACAGGGGGGCGAGCAGTACTTC
TRBV30	TRBJ1-2	-	few	CAWRRVLLGPGYTF	TGTGCCTGGAGACGGGTACTCCTAGGGCCGGGCTACACCTTC
TRBV20-1	TRBJ2-1	-	-	CSAGSESNEQFF	TGCAGTGCAGGGAGCGAGTCGAATGAGCAGTTCTTC
TRBV7-9	TRBJ1-2	-	few	CASTGRGGYGYTF	TGTGCCAGCACCGGCCGGGGAGGGTATGGCTACACCTTC
TRBV7-6	TRBJ1-1	-	few	CASSLNQGPPNTEAFF	TGTGCCAGCAGCTTAAATCAGGGCCCCCCGAACACTGAAGCTTTCTTT
TRBV29-1	TRBJ2-1	TRBD1	-	CSSGTGTNNEQFF	TGCAGCTCCGGGACAGGGACTAACAATGAGCAGTTCTTC
TRBV3-1	TRBJ2-7	-	-	CASSQVAGDYEQYF	TGTGCCAGCAGCCAAGTTGCAGGGGACTACGAGCAGTACTTC
TRBV20-1	TRBJ2-1	TRBD1	-	CSAPYQGAAYNEQFF	TGCAGTGCCCCCTACCAGGGGGCGGCGTACAATGAGCAGTTCTTC
TRBV4-3	TRBJ2-5	TRBD1	-	CASSQAYTGGARETQYF	TGCGCCAGCAGCCAGGCTTATACAGGGGGCGCGAGGGAGACCCAGTACTTC
TRBV27	TRBJ1-3	-	-	CASSLDGPGSTIYF	TGTGCCAGCAGTTTGGACGGACCGGGAAGCACCATATATTTT
TRBV28	TRBJ1-2	-	-	CASSPLWRELNYGYTF	TGTGCCAGCAGTCCACTCTGGAGGGAATTAAACTATGGCTACACCTTC
TRBV30	TRBJ1-6	-	once	CAWSRTDSPLHF	TGTGCCTGGAGCCGGACGGACTCACCCCTCCACTTT
TRBV5-1	TRBJ2-3	TRBD2	-	CASSAGSSGGDTQYF	TGCGCCAGCAGCGCGGGGAGTAGCGGGGGAGATACGCAGTATTTT
TRBV13	TRBJ2-7	-	few	CASGIDAYEQYF	TGTGCCAGCGGGATTGACGCCTACGAGCAGTACTTC
TRBV6-2/TRBV6-3	TRBJ2-3	TRBD1	once	CASSYSTTGSTDTQYF	TGTGCCAGCAGTTACTCTACGACAGGGTCCACAGATACGCAGTATTTT
TRBV11-2	TRBJ2-4	-	-	CASSPSIRNIQYF	TGTGCCAGCAGCCCCTCAATAAGAAACATTCAGTACTTC
TRBV9	TRBJ2-7	-	-	CASSVRGDNEQYF	TGTGCCAGCAGCGTAAGGGGGGACAATGAGCAGTACTTC
TRBV7-6	TRBJ2-4	-	few	CASSPRSSGVGDIQYF	TGTGCCAGCAGCCCCCGATCGAGTGGGGTTGGAGACATTCAGTACTTC
TRBV7-2	TRBJ2-7	-	-	CASSPGGGHTYEQYF	TGTGCCAGCAGCCCCGGTGGAGGCCATACCTACGAGCAGTACTTC
TRBV7-9	TRBJ2-1	-	many	CASSPRGEQFF	TGTGCCAGCAGCCCCAGGGGTGAGCAGTTCTTC
TRBV5-1	TRBJ2-3	-	once	CASSLAKGGTDTQYF	TGCGCCAGCAGCTTGGCCAAGGGAGGAACAGACACGCAGTATTTT
TRBV20-1	TRBJ1-2	TRBD1	-	CSQTTGAGYTF	TGCAGCCAGACCACAGGGGCTGGCTACACCTTC
TRBV2	TRBJ2-4	TRBD1	-	CASGDRAAKNIQYF	TGTGCCAGCGGGGACAGGGCCGCCAAAAACATTCAGTACTTC
TRBV4-3	TRBJ2-7	TRBD2	-	CASSQDLGEGVKYEQYF	TGCGCCAGCAGCCAAGATCTAGGGGAGGGAGTTAAGTACGAGCAGTACTTC